This T cell receptor beta chain was sequenced during a study of blood T cell repertoires in COVID-19. For the study at large: Samples came from the United States, Italy and Spain, spanning acute and convalescent COVID-19. Sources were T cells, B-cell-depleted T cells, or PBMCs; the material itself was cDNA or gDNA.

A COVID-19 case had been met by exposed participants during the 2 weeks before study entry. Libraries were prepared by immunoSEQ multiplex PCR; TCRdb keeps only in-frame clonotypes and omits some of them. The data hold some 300,000 clones, with 90% observed a single time. The sample taken for sequencing was PBMCs or T cells enriched from blood (not recorded which). This TCR came from a woman aged 30 to 39 who had been exposed to COVID-19.

CDR3 in amino acids: CASSKATGQGVTNYGYTF. The DNA of the CDR3 is TGTGCCAGCAGCAAAGCCACGGGACAGGGGGTTACTAACTATGGCTACACCTTC. The chain is built from TRBV21-1 and TRBJ1-2; the DNA was not used to check the table's D call, TRBD1. TRBV21-1 is labeled a pseudogene. This CDR3 is built from 18 residues.